Sequencing of this T cell receptor beta chain was carried out in a study of CD4 T cells in relation to SARS-CoV-2 and coronaviruses. The J segment lost 3 bases and the V segment lost 4 bases, leaving 11 bases of the junction unmatched. CDR3 length: 17 residues. Germline values: CDR1 SGHNT, CDR2 YYREEE (reference sequence). In regard to this clone: Antigen: not known.

Generated by immunoSEQ multiplex PCR, the TCRdb table keeps only in-frame clones and is missing some. Among just over 35,000 clones listed, roughly 80% were seen once. The sample taken for sequencing was naive CD4+ T cells from PBMCs, cultured in vitro. Subset given: naive CD4+ T cells isolated by negative enrichment. The clonotype originates from an adult with COVID-19. This rearrangement joins TRBV5-4 to TRBJ2-1; 9 nucleotides line up with TRBD1. CDR3 nucleotide sequence: TGTGCCAGCAGCAGAGAACAGGGGGCCGCTCTCTACAATGAGCAGTTCTTC. Its translation: CASSREQGAALYNEQFF.